This is a list of T cell receptor beta chains from one sample in a study of shared clonotypes between healthy human individuals. Clones were read by immunoSEQ multiplex PCR, and TCRdb kept only the in-frame ones, dropping some. The sample carries some 2.4 million clones, 93% recorded once. The material sequenced was naive CD4+ T cells from PBMCs. The receptors shown here come from a man younger than 35 in good health. Some clones in this sample may be carry-over from other donors' samples. CDR3s include the opening cysteine and the closing phenylalanine or tryptophan. D genes are given only for firm matches. For some rows the clone size is stated as once, few or many, or as a class when expanded; others skip it.

V	size	J	D	DNA	CDR3
TRBV4-2	NA	TRBJ1-4	NA	TGTGCCAGCAGCGATAGGGCTATCCCCGGGGGAAAACTGTTTTTT	CASSDRAIPGGKLFF
TRBV27	once	TRBJ2-1	NA	TGTGCCAGCAGTGCCGGACGTCCGAACAATGAGCAGTTCTTC	CASSAGRPNNEQFF
TRBV7-2	NA	TRBJ2-1	NA	TGTGCCAGCAGCTTACTTCCCGGGACTCTTGGCTACAATGAGCAGTTCTTC	CASSLLPGTLGYNEQFF
TRBV7-3	NA	TRBJ1-2	NA	TGTGCCAGCAGCCAGTCCAGCGGTCTCCAAAATGGCTACACCTTC	CASSQSSGLQNGYTF
TRBV5-8	NA	TRBJ2-6	NA	TGTGCCAGCAGCCCCCTAGGGCAGGGGAAGAGGGCCAACGTCCTGACTTTC	CASSPLGQGKRANVLTF
TRBV6-5	once	TRBJ2-3	TRBD1	TGTGCCATACGGGACAGGGTAACAGATACGCAGTATTTT	CAIRDRVTDTQYF
TRBV19	NA	TRBJ1-5	TRBD1	TGTGCCAGTAGTATTCGAGGTCGGGACAGGGGTGGCAATCAGCCCCAGCATTTT	CASSIRGRDRGGNQPQHF
TRBV18	NA	TRBJ2-5	NA	TGTGCCAGCTCACCAAACGACGAAGAGACCCAGTACTTC	CASSPNDEETQYF
TRBV28	NA	TRBJ1-5	TRBD1	TGTGCCAGCAGTGTTACAGGGGACAATCAGCCCCAGCATTTT	CASSVTGDNQPQHF
TRBV5-1	NA	TRBJ1-4	TRBD1	TGCGCCAGCAGACCGGACAGGGGTGATGAAAAACTGTTTTTT	CASRPDRGDEKLFF
TRBV6-6	NA	TRBJ2-7	NA	TGTGCCAGCAGCCGGGGTCCGAATTGGGCCGAGCAGTACTTC	CASSRGPNWAEQYF
TRBV4-3	NA	TRBJ1-2	TRBD1	TGCGCCAGCAGCCAAGATCTGACAGGGTCGTTGGGTGGCTACACCTTC	CASSQDLTGSLGGYTF
TRBV15	NA	TRBJ1-2	NA	TGTGCCACCAGCAGATCCCTTGCGGTGGCATTCCTCCCCTATGGCTACACCTTC	CATSRSLAVAFLPYGYTF
TRBV7-8	NA	TRBJ2-7	NA	TGTGCCAGCAGCTCCCCGGGACTCCCTGGGTACTTC	CASSSPGLPGYF
TRBV2	NA	TRBJ2-2	NA	TGTGCCAGCAGGGCATCGACAGGATCCACCGGGGAGCTGTTTTTT	CASRASTGSTGELFF
TRBV28	NA	TRBJ1-4	TRBD1	TGTGCCAGCAGTTCACTACAGGGGGCTGCTAATGAAAAACTGTTTTTT	CASSSLQGAANEKLFF
TRBV6-4	NA	TRBJ2-1	TRBD2	TGTGCCAGCAGTGACTCCATACTAGCGGCAGGAGGCAATGAGCAGTTCTTC	CASSDSILAAGGNEQFF